The 22 T cell receptor beta chains in this list originate from one sample, sequenced in a study of blood T cell repertoires in COVID-19. The data were produced by immunoSEQ multiplex PCR, yet TCRdb's version contains in-frame clones alone and is incomplete. The sample carries approximately 30,000 clones, over 75% recorded once. The sequencing input was peripheral blood. Receptor source: a man in his 70s with active COVID-19.

This chain uses TRBV28 with TRBJ2-5, with 11 nucleotides matching TRBD2. Trimming removed 6 bases from V and 3 bases from J; junction bases left unmatched: 6. This CDR3 is built from 15 residues. Germline V CDR1 and CDR2: MDHEN, SYDVKM. CDR3 in DNA: TGTGCCAGCAGCAAACTAGCGGGGGCTGAAGAGACCCAGTACTTC. Amino acids: CASSKLAGAEETQYF. Full variable domain (rest looked up from reference TRBV28 and TRBJ2-5): DVKVTQSSRYLVKRTGEKVFLECVQDMDHENMFWYRQDPGLGLRLIYFSYDVKMKEKGDIPEGYSVSREKKERFSLILESASTNQTSMYLCASSKLAGAEETQYFGPGTRLLVL.

This rearrangement joins TRBV30 to TRBJ2-7, with 7 bases identical to TRBD1. J was trimmed by 3 bases and V by 5 bases; bases with no gene match: 4. This CDR3 has 12 amino acids. From germline, CDR1 is GTSNPN and CDR2 SVGIG (reference sequence). The CDR3 DNA sequence: TGTGCCTGGCAGACAGGGTACTACGAGCAGTACTTC. Its translation is CAWQTGYYEQYF.

This rearrangement joins TRBV11-1 to TRBJ2-1, with D possibly being TRBD2 (5 bases). V was shortened by 5 bases and J by 15 bases, with 20 bases between the two germline ends. Germline assignment: CDR1 SGHAT and CDR2 FQDESV (reference sequence). The CDR3 has 13 amino acids. Written as DNA, the CDR3 is TGTGCCAGCAGCACCCTTCGAGGGCTGGGTGTGTTCTTC. Residues: CASSTLRGLGVFF.

The genes are TRBV7-9 and TRBJ2-7; 10 bases are shared with TRBD1. In germline, CDR1 is SEHNR, CDR2 FQNEAQ (reference sequence). Unmatched junction bases numbered 4, after V lost 5 bases and J lost 3 bases. The CDR3 length is 14 residues. The CDR3 spells CASSTRTGGYEQYF. Here the CDR3 DNA reads TGTGCCAGCAGCACACGGACAGGGGGCTACGAGCAGTACTTC.

The V gene is TRBV4-1, the J gene TRBJ1-1; D is possibly TRBD1 (5 bases). Trimming left V 6 bases short and J 0 bases short, with 8 bases between. From germline, CDR1 is MGHRA and CDR2 YSYEKL. The CDR3 runs to 13 residues. The CDR3 reads CASRQVLNTEAFF. Here the CDR3 DNA reads TGCGCCAGCAGACAGGTTCTGAACACTGAAGCTTTCTTT.

The chain carries TRBV18 and TRBJ2-7, with 7 bases identical to TRBD1. In germline, CDR1 is KGHSH, CDR2 LQKENI. V shed 4 bases, J shed 2 bases, and the junction held 2 bases outside the gene matches. The CDR3 contains 13 residues. The CDR3 bases are TGTGCCAGCTCACTGGGACAGACCTACGAGCAGTACTTC. Protein: CASSLGQTYEQYF.

This rearrangement joins TRBV3-1 (or the pseudogene TRBV3-2) to TRBJ2-5; 9 bases line up with TRBD2. V shed 3 bases, J shed 4 bases, and the junction held 9 bases outside the gene matches. CDR1 and CDR2 from the germline V gene are LGHDT and YNNKEL (reference sequence). The CDR3 extends over 16 amino acids. CDR3 amino acids: CASSQYGGGAVETQYF. In DNA, the CDR3 is TGTGCCAGCAGCCAGTATGGCGGGGGGGCTGTAGAGACCCAGTACTTC.

The chain uses TRBV6-5 and TRBJ1-2, with 7 positions matching TRBD1. From germline, CDR1 is MNHEY and CDR2 SVGAGI. V shed 5 bases, J shed 1 base, and the junction held 7 bases outside the gene matches. The CDR3 is made up of 15 amino acids. CDR3 sequence: CASSRTGVGNYGYTF. CDR3 in DNA: TGTGCCAGCAGTAGGACAGGAGTGGGTAACTATGGCTACACCTTC.

V and J are TRBV2 and TRBJ1-6; 9 nucleotides agree with TRBD1. Germline trimming cut 6 bases from V and 2 bases from J; bases unmatched to any gene: 5. Germline V lookup: CDR1 SNHLY, CDR2 FYNNEI. The CDR3 extends over 16 amino acids. CDR3 protein: CASRPGQGPYNSPLHF. The CDR3 region has the DNA TGTGCCAGCAGACCGGGACAGGGCCCCTATAATTCACCCCTCCACTTT.

The chain uses TRBV2 and TRBJ2-7; 9 bases fit TRBD2. CDR1 SNHLY and CDR2 FYNNEI come from the germline V gene. The ends lost 6 bases at V and 4 bases at J; junction bases unmatched: 10. The CDR3 extends over 15 amino acids. CDR3 loop: CASRVEAGGTYEQYF. The CDR3, as DNA: TGTGCCAGCAGGGTGGAAGCGGGGGGTACTTACGAGCAGTACTTC.

The J gene is TRBJ2-2, the V gene TRBV2, with 10 bases fitting TRBD2. CDR1 and CDR2 (germline): SNHLY, FYNNEI. This CDR3 is 15 amino acids long. Trimming at V came to 4 bases and at J to 6 bases, leaving 5 bases not matched to a gene. CDR3 sequence (DNA): TGTGCCAGCAGTGGTAGTAGCGGGGGGTCCGGGGAGCTGTTTTTT. Translation: CASSGSSGGSGELFF. Combining the CDR3 with reference TRBV2 and TRBJ2-2 gives the whole variable domain EPEVTQTPSHQVTQMGQEVILRCVPISNHLYFYWYRQILGQKVEFLVSFYNNEISEKSEIFDDQFSVERPDGSNFTLKIRSTKLEDSAMYFCASSGSSGGSGELFFGEGSRLTVL.

The chain has TRBV28 and TRBJ1-4; D ambiguous. The germline V and J ends were trimmed by 3 bases and 8 bases, with 13 bases remaining between them. The CDR3 is 14 amino acids. Looked up from germline, CDR1 is MDHEN and CDR2 is SYDVKM. The CDR3 spells CASSFGPRGEKLFF. CDR3 coding DNA: TGTGCCAGCAGTTTTGGGCCTAGAGGGGAAAAACTGTTTTTT.

J is TRBJ2-2 and V is TRBV12-3 or TRBV12-4, with D maybe TRBD2 (5 bases). V was shortened by 3 bases and J by 10 bases, with 9 bases between the two germline ends. CDR3 length: 12 amino acids. This CDR3 reads CASSLRAEELFF. The CDR3 DNA is TGTGCCAGCAGTTTGAGGGCTGAGGAGCTGTTTTTT.

This chain connects TRBV5-6 to TRBJ2-2; D unclear. Deletions cut 0 bases from V and 7 bases from J, with 7 bases between. The CDR3 extends over 13 amino acids. CDR1 is SGHDT, CDR2 YYEEEE, per germline. This chain's CDR3 is CASSLVYVGELFF. In DNA form, the CDR3 reads TGTGCCAGCAGCTTGGTTTATGTCGGGGAGCTGTTTTTT.

This sequence joins TRBV6-5 and TRBJ2-7, with D possibly being TRBD2 (5 bases). Germline CDR1 MNHEY, CDR2 SVGAGI. The V and J ends lost 2 bases and 1 base respectively, with 12 bases between them. The CDR3 has 15 residues. The CDR3 DNA follows: TGTGCCAGCAGTTACCGTGGCGGGCGGTCCTACGAGCAGTACTTC. This sequence encodes CASSYRGGRSYEQYF.

The V gene is TRBV9, the J gene TRBJ1-4; D is possibly TRBD1 (6 bases). Looked up from germline, CDR1 is SGDLS and CDR2 is YYNGEE. This CDR3 is 14 amino acids long. The V end was cut by 5 bases, the J end by 7 bases, with 15 bases between. As DNA, the CDR3 is TGTGCCAGCAGTGCAACAACAGGGCCTGAAAAACTGTTTTTT. It specifies CASSATTGPEKLFF. Together with reference TRBV9 and TRBJ1-4, the CDR3 gives the full variable domain: DSGVTQTPKHLITATGQRVTLRCSPRSGDLSVYWYQQSLDQGLQFLIQYYNGEERAKGNILERFSAQQFPDLHSELNLSSLELGDSALYFCASSATTGPEKLFFGSGTQLSVL.

The chain links TRBV4-3 to TRBJ2-7; 13 bases match TRBD2. V shed 1 base and J 2 bases; nucleotides not matched to a gene: 5. This CDR3 is 17 amino acids long. Germline-derived CDR1 and CDR2 are LGHNA and YSLEER. CDR3 nucleotides: TGCGCCAGCAGCCAAGCGTTACTAGCGGGGGGGACCTACGAGCAGTACTTC. Protein product: CASSQALLAGGTYEQYF.

This clone was counted a few times. This sequence joins TRBV11-3 and TRBJ2-2, with a possible D match to TRBD1 (5 bases). CDR1 and CDR2 (germline): SGHNT, YENEEA. The CDR3 length is 15 residues. Trimming pared 2 bases from V and 6 bases from J, leaving 13 bases between. This CDR3 reads CASSLFPPGPGELFF. The CDR3, as DNA: TGTGCCAGCAGCTTATTCCCCCCAGGGCCCGGGGAGCTGTTTTTT.

This chain joins TRBV28 and TRBJ1-6; 9 bases are a match to TRBD1. Germline V gene sequence: CDR1 MDHEN, CDR2 SYDVKM. With 9 bases clipped from V and 8 bases from J, the junction kept 11 bases outside the gene matches. CDR3 length equals 15 residues. CDR3 DNA: TGTGCCAGTCGAACCGGGGACAGGGTACATTCACCCCTCCACTTT. Amino acids: CASRTGDRVHSPLHF.

This clone occurred once. V and J are TRBV2 and TRBJ2-2; tentatively, D is TRBD2 (6 bases). Germline CDR1 reads SNHLY; CDR2 reads FYNNEI. The CDR3 consists of 16 residues. V was pared by 6 bases and J by 1 base, with 15 bases between. CDR3 amino acids: CASSQVNGGNTGELFF. The CDR3 nucleotides read TGTGCCAGCAGCCAAGTTAACGGGGGGAACACCGGGGAGCTGTTTTTT.

The V and J genes are TRBV7-9 and TRBJ2-4, with 9 bases lining up with TRBD1. Germline CDR1 reads SEHNR; CDR2 reads FQNEAQ (reference sequence). The ends lost 2 bases at V and 0 bases at J; junction bases unmatched: 5. The CDR3 loop spans 17 amino acids. CDR3 region: CASSLSGQGLAKNIQYF. The CDR3 bases are TGTGCCAGCAGCTTATCGGGACAGGGTCTAGCCAAAAACATTCAGTACTTC.

The gene calls are TRBV11-2 and TRBJ1-4; maybe TRBD1 (5 bases). The germline CDR1 and CDR2 sequences are SGHAT and FQNNGV. The CDR3 consists of 15 residues. The V and J ends lost 5 bases and 0 bases respectively, with 10 bases between them. The CDR3 nucleotides read TGTGCCAGCAGCGAAGACAGCCCAACTAATGAAAAACTGTTTTTT. It codes for CASSEDSPTNEKLFF.